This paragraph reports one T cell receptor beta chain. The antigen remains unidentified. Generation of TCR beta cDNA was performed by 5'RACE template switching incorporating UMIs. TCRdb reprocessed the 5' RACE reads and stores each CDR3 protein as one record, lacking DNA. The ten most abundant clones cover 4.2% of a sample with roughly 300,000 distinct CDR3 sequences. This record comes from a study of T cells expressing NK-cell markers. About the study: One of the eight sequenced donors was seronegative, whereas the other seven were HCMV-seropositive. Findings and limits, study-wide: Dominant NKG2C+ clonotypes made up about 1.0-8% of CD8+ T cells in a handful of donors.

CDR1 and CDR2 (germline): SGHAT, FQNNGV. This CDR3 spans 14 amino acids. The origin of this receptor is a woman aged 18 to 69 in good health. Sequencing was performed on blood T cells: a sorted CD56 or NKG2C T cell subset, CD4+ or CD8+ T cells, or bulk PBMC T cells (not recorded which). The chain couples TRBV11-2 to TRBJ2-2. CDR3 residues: CASSTGRNTGELFF.